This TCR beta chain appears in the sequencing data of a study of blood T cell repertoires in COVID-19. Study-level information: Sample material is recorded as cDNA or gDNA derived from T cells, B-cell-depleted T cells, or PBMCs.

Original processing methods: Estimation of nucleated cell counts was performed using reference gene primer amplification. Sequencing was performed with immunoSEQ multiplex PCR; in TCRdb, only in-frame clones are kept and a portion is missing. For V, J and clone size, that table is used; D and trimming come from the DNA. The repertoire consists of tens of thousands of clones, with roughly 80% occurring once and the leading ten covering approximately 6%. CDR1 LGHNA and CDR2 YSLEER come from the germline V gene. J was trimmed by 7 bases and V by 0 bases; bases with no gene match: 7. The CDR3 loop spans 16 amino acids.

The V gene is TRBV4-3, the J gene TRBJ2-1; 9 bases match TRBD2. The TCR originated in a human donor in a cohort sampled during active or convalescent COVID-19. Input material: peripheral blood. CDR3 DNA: TGCGCCAGCAGCCAAGATTGGCGGGGGGGCGGGAATGAGCAGTTCTTC. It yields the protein CASSQDWRGGGNEQFF.